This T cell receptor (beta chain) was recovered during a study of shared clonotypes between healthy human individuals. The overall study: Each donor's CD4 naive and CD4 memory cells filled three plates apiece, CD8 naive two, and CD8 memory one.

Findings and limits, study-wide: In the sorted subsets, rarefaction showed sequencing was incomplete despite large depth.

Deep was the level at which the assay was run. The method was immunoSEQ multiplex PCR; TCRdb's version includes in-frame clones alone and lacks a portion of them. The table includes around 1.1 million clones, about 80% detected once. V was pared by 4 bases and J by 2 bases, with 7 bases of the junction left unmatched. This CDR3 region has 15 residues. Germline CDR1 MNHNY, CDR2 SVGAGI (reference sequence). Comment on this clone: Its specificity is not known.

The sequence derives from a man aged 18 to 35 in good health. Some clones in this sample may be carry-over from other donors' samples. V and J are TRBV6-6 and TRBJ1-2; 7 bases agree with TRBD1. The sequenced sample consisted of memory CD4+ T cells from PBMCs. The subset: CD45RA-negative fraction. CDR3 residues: CASSLTGASNYGYTF. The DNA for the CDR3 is TGTGCCAGCAGTTTAACAGGGGCATCGAACTATGGCTACACCTTC.